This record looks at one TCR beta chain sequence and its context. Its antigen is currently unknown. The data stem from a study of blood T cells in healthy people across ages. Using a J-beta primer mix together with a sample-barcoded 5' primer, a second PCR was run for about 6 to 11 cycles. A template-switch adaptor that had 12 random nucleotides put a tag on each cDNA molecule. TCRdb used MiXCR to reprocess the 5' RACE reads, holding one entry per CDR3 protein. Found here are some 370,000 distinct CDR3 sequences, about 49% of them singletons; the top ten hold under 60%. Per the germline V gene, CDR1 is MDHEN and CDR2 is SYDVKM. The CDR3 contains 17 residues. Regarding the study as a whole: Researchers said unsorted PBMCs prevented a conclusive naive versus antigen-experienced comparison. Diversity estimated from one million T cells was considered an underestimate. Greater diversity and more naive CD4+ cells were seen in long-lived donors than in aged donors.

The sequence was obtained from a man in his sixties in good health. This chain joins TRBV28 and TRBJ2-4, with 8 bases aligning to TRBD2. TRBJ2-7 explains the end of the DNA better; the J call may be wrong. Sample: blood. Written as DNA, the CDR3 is TGTGCCAGCAGCATGAGGGCAGCGGTACTAGCGGTTCTCGAGCAGTACTTC. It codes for CASSMRAAVLAVLEQYF.